This TCR beta chain was sequenced in a study of blood T cell repertoires in COVID-19. Study background: The origin of the acute and convalescent COVID-19 samples was the United States, Italy and Spain. From T cells, B-cell-depleted T cells, or PBMCs came the material, which was cDNA or gDNA.

Per the original methods: Amplified reference gene primers provided the basis for estimating nucleated cell counts. Libraries were prepared by immunoSEQ multiplex PCR; TCRdb keeps only in-frame clonotypes and omits some of them. That table is the source of V, J and clone size, and D and trimming were worked out from the DNA. Among over 250,000 clones listed, about 88% were seen once. The CDR3 is 14 amino acids. Trimming removed 3 bases from V and 1 base from J, with 10 bases in between. From germline, CDR1 is MGHRA and CDR2 YSYEKL. The TCR originated in a man aged 55 to 70 who had recovered from COVID-19. The sequencing sample was made of peripheral blood. The rearrangement joins TRBV4-1 to TRBJ2-7, with a tentative D call TRBD1 (6 bases). The CDR3 is CASSHRDRSYEQYF. In nucleotides, the CDR3 is TGCGCCAGCAGCCACAGAGACAGGTCCTACGAGCAGTACTTC.